The sequence of this TCR beta chain was determined in a study of cytomegalovirus exposure and HLA in healthy donors. Whole-study findings and limits: In vitro work confirmed that a few CMV-associated chains recognize CMV antigens. A later examination showed that TCR association rates differed by HLA locus, with DRB1 most and HLA-C fewest. Researchers counted over 150 TCR beta chains as cytomegalovirus-associated.

13 Jbeta primers and 60 Vbeta primers were used for the PCR. Assay used: immunoSEQ multiplex PCR; TCRdb lists only in-frame clones, some missing. This sample yields 100,000 to 140,000 clones, of which more than 65% are seen a single time; 2% to 2.5% belongs to the top ten. V was shortened by 1 base and J by 3 bases, with 12 bases between the two germline ends. CDR3 size: 14 residues. Germline V gene data show CDR1 as GTSNPN and CDR2 as SVGIG (reference sequence). Notes on this clone: Its specificity is unknown.

Sequencing was carried out using PBMCs. This receptor was obtained from a man aged 30-40 years in good health and CMV-seronegative. This rearrangement joins TRBV30 to TRBJ1-1; D is unresolved. The CDR3 protein is CAWSGHSRYTEAFF. The CDR3 DNA reads as TGTGCCTGGAGTGGGCACAGTAGGTACACTGAAGCTTTCTTT. The variable domain in full, completed from reference TRBV30 and TRBJ1-1, reads SQTIHQWPATLVQPVGSPLSLECTVEGTSNPNLYWYRQAAGRGLQLLFYSVGIGQISSEVPQNLSASRPQDRQFILSSKKLLLSDSGFYLCAWSGHSRYTEAFFGQGTRLTVV.